The entry that follows covers one T cell receptor (beta chain) sequence. These data originate in a study of control samples from healthy donors and cancer patients. V was shortened by 1 base and J by 8 bases, with 15 bases between the two germline ends. The CDR3 is 16 amino acids. Germline lookup yields CDR1 LNHNV and CDR2 YYDKDF (reference sequence). Data came from immunoSEQ multiplex PCR; TCRdb stores just in-frame clones and leaves some out. The sample lists about 85,000 clones; over 75% were seen once. The TCR originated in a woman under 30 in good health. The chain recombines TRBV15 with TRBJ1-6; perhaps TRBD1 as D (5 bases). The sample taken for sequencing was blood. For the CDR3, the DNA is TGTGCCACCAGCAGAGGGGAGACAGTGGAGGATTCACCCCTCCACTTT. Translating gives CATSRGETVEDSPLHF. Drawing the rest from reference TRBV15 and TRBJ1-6, the complete variable domain is DAMVIQNPRYQVTQFGKPVTLSCSQTLNHNVMYWYQQKSSQAPKLLFHYYDKDFNNEADTPDNFQSRRPNTSFCFLDIRSPGLGDTAMYLCATSRGETVEDSPLHFGNGTRLTVT.